This T cell receptor beta chain was recovered during a study of blood T cell repertoires in COVID-19. On the study more broadly: Both acute and convalescent COVID-19 samples were obtained from the United States, Italy and Spain. T cells, B-cell-depleted T cells, or PBMCs provided the cDNA or gDNA that served as material.

The CDR3 has 13 amino acids. The V end was cut by 5 bases, the J end by 1 base, with 8 bases between. Germline loops: CDR1 SGHVS, CDR2 FQNEAQ. As handled by the study authors: Counts of nucleated cells, estimated from reference gene primer amplification, were obtained. Repertoires were generated with immunoSEQ multiplex PCR, while TCRdb's copy carries only in-frame clones and drops some. V and J calls and clone size are those listed in that table; D and trimming were worked out from the DNA. The sample gives approximately 120,000 clones, approximately 82% of which show up once; 5.9% is in the top ten.

The chain recombines TRBV7-8 with TRBJ1-1; D remains unclear. Sequenced: peripheral blood. This clonotype was sampled from an elderly man with active or convalescent COVID-19. The CDR3, as DNA: TGTGCCAGCAGCCGGCCAGGGAACACTGAAGCTTTCTTT. Protein sequence: CASSRPGNTEAFF.